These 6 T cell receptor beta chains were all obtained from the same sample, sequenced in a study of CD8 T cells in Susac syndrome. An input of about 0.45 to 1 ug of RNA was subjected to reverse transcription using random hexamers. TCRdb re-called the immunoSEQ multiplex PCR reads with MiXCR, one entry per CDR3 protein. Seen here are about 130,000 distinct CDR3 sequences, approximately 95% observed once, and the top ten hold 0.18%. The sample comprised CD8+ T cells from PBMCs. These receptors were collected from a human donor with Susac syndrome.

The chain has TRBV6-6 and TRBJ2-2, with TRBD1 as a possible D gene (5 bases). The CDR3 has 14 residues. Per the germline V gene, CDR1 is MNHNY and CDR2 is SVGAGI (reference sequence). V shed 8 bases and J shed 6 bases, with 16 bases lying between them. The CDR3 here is CASEGPGIAGELFF. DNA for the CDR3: TGTGCCAGCGAAGGACCAGGGATTGCCGGGGAGCTGTTTTTT.

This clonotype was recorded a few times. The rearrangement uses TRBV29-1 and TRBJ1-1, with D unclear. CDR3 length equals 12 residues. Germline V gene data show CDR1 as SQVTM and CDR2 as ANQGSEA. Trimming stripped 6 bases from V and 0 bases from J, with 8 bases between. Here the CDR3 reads CSVEAMNTEAFF. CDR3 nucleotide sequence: TGCAGCGTCGAGGCCATGAACACTGAAGCTTTCTTT.

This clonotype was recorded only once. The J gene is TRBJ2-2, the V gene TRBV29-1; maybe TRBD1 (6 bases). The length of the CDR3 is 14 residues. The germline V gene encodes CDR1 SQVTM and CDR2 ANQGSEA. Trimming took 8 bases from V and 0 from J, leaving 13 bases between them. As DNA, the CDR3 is TGCAGCCTCGAAGGACAGACGAACACCGGGGAGCTGTTTTTT. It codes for CSLEGQTNTGELFF.

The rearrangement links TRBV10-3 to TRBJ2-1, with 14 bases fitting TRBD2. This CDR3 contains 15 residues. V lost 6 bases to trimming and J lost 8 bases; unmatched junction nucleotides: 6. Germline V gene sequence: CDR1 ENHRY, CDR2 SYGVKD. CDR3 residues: CAIRGLAGDQDEQFF. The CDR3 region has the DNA TGTGCCATCAGGGGACTAGCGGGAGATCAGGATGAGCAGTTCTTC.

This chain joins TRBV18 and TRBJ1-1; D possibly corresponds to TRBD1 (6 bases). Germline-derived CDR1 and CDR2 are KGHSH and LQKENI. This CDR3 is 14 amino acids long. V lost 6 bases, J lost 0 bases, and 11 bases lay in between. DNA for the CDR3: TGTGCCAGCTCGCGGACAGTCATGAACACTGAAGCTTTCTTT. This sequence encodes CASSRTVMNTEAFF.

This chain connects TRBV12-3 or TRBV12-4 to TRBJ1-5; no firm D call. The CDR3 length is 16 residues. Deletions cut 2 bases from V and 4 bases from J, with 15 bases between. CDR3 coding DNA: TGTGCCAGCAGTTTATCATTGGACGGGAGTAATCAGCCCCAGCATTTT. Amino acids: CASSLSLDGSNQPQHF.